These 5 T cell receptor beta chains came from one sample sequenced in a study of T cells after yellow fever vaccination. A single record per CDR3 protein comes from TCRdb applying MiXCR to the 5' RACE reads. Among 300,000 to 400,000 distinct CDR3 sequences listed, about 8.7% were seen once. Sequenced material: PBMCs, taken on the day of the first yellow fever vaccination. These TCRs come from a man aged 18 to 29 who received the YFV17D yellow fever vaccine.

This clonotype was found a few times. J is TRBJ2-1 and V is TRBV24-1, with 7 bases matching TRBD1. The CDR3 sequence is 12 residues long. Germline V CDR1 and CDR2: KGHDR, SFDVKD. V lost 7 bases to trimming and J lost 10 bases; unmatched junction nucleotides: 6. The CDR3 coding sequence is TGTGCCACCAGCGCACAGGGGACAGAGCAGTTCTTC. This encodes CATSAQGTEQFF.

The table lists this clonotype with a few counts. The chain joins TRBV9 to TRBJ2-7; tentative D call: TRBD2 (6 bases). Deletions cut 3 bases from V and 6 bases from J, with 16 bases between. The CDR3 is made up of 14 amino acids. From germline, CDR1 is SGDLS and CDR2 YYNGEE. CDR3 DNA sequence: TGTGCCAGCAGCGCCCCGGGAGACAGAGGCGAGCAGTACTTC. This translates into CASSAPGDRGEQYF.

This clonotype showed up just a few times. The genes are TRBV6-5 and TRBJ1-1, with D unclear. The CDR3 length is 18 residues. Trimming took off 2 bases at V and 2 bases at J, with 21 bases between the two ends. Germline V gene data show CDR1 as MNHEY and CDR2 as SVGAGI. CDR3 nucleotides: TGTGCCAGCAGTTACCCCCGCGGACGGAGGGCGACTAACACTGAAGCTTTCTTT. Translation: CASSYPRGRRATNTEAFF.

This clonotype occurred a few times. This chain connects TRBV7-9 to TRBJ2-1; 10 bases agree with TRBD1. Germline trimming cut 5 bases from V and 8 bases from J; bases unmatched to any gene: 15. The CDR3 is made up of 17 amino acids. Germline V gene sequence: CDR1 SEHNR, CDR2 FQNEAQ (reference sequence). CDR3 DNA: TGTGCCAGCAGCCCCGTAATCCGACAGGGGGCTTCGGATGAGCAGTTCTTC. It is translated as CASSPVIRQGASDEQFF. Using reference TRBV7-9 and TRBJ2-1 for the parts outside the CDR3, the full variable domain is DTGVSQNPRHKITKRGQNVTFRCDPISEHNRLYWYRQTLGQGPEFLTYFQNEAQLEKSRLLSDRFSAERPKGSFSTLEIQRTEQGDSAMYLCASSPVIRQGASDEQFFGPGTRLTVL.

This clonotype appeared a few times. Since a much larger clone is just one base distant, this may be a read error. V usage is TRBV27 and J usage is TRBJ1-1; D may be TRBD1 (5 bases). The V gene lost 4 bases and the J gene lost 3 bases, with 9 bases spanning the gap. The CDR3 is 13 residues long. Germline CDR1 MNHEY, CDR2 SMNVEV (reference sequence). The CDR3 spells CASSWGRDTEAFF. CDR3 bases: TGTGCCAGCAGTTGGGGCCGGGACACTGAAGCTTTCTTT.